The 32 T cell receptor beta chains below all came from one sample that was sequenced in a study of monozygotic twins with inflammatory bowel disease. TCRdb re-called the 5' RACE reads and catalogs CDR3 proteins one per entry, DNA excluded. The ten top clones account for 2.5% to 3%, within a sample of about 380,000 distinct CDR3 sequences. Sequencing input: blood. The receptors here all came from a human donor with ulcerative colitis or Crohn's disease, or a healthy co-twin of an affected twin (not recorded which).

The CDR3 here is CASTPAGRDSLAKNIQYF. The V and J genes are TRBV11-1 and TRBJ2-4; with no DNA, the TCRdb D assignment of TRBD2 cannot be verified. This CDR3 is built from 18 residues. Per germline, CDR1 SGHAT and CDR2 FQDESV (reference sequence). Combining the CDR3 with reference TRBV11-1 and TRBJ2-4 gives the whole variable domain EAEVAQSPRYKITEKSQAVAFWCDPISGHATLYWYRQILGQGPELLVQFQDESVVDDSQLPKDRFSAERLKGVDSTLKIQPAELGDSAMYLCASTPAGRDSLAKNIQYFGAGTRLSVL.

The chain joins TRBV11-2 to TRBJ2-1; TCRdb reports TRBD1, a call that lacks DNA to check it against. Germline V gene lookup returns CDR1 SGHAT and CDR2 FQNNGV. The CDR3 totals 13 residues. The CDR3 spells CASSRDRASEQFF.

The chain employs TRBV28 and TRBJ1-3; TCRdb returns TRBD1, unconfirmable since there is no DNA. The CDR3 spans 16 residues. CDR1 is MDHEN and CDR2 is SYDVKM in the germline V gene. CDR3 loop: CASSSPSTSSGNTIYF.

J is TRBJ1-3 and V is TRBV6-1; no DNA is available, so the TRBD1 call from TCRdb remains unchecked. The CDR3 has 19 amino acids. Germline CDR1 MNHNS, CDR2 SASEGT. CDR3 sequence reads: CASSGTLGTAPSSGNTIYF.

The chain carries TRBV6-6 and TRBJ2-5; no DNA is available, so the TRBD1 call from TCRdb remains unchecked. This CDR3 region has 14 residues. The germline V gene encodes CDR1 MNHNY and CDR2 SVGAGI (reference sequence). The CDR3 region is CASSYPAREETQYF.

The genes are TRBV7-2 and TRBJ2-7; TCRdb indicates TRBD1, and absent DNA this call remains unverified. The CDR3 contains 14 residues. Germline CDR1 reads SGHTA; CDR2 reads FQGNSA. CDR3 protein: CASRRGQATYEQYF.

J is TRBJ2-3 and V is TRBV11-3; TCRdb reports TRBD2, a call that lacks DNA to check it against. The CDR3 consists of 18 residues. Germline V gene sequence: CDR1 SGHNT, CDR2 YENEEA. CDR3 region: CASSLDLAGGPGTDTQYF.

The chain has TRBV5-1 and TRBJ1-1. Germline loops: CDR1 SGHRS, CDR2 YFSETQ. This CDR3 contains 12 residues. The CDR3 spells CASRDGTAEAFF.

The gene calls are TRBV27 and TRBJ2-3; TCRdb's assignment of TRBD2 cannot be checked, as there is no DNA. CDR3 length: 15 amino acids. Germline V gene data show CDR1 as MNHEY and CDR2 as SMNVEV (reference sequence). CDR3 region: CASSGGGTSLDTQYF.

J is TRBJ2-2 and V is TRBV4-2; no DNA is available, so the TRBD2 call from TCRdb remains unchecked. Germline CDR1 and CDR2: LGHNA and YNFKEQ. The CDR3 extends over 19 amino acids. CDR3 residues: CASSQEGGLAGLNTGELFF.

V and J are TRBV10-2 and TRBJ1-1. Germline V gives CDR1 WSHSY, CDR2 SAAADI. This CDR3 has 14 amino acids. CDR3 sequence reads: CASSATVLNTEAFF.

This rearrangement joins TRBV7-2 to TRBJ2-5; the D gene TCRdb calls, TRBD1, cannot be checked with no DNA. Germline lookup yields CDR1 SGHTA and CDR2 FQGNSA. This CDR3 has 16 amino acids. CDR3 sequence: CASCDGPPGGQETQYF.

The genes are TRBV20-1 and TRBJ2-1; no DNA is available, so the TRBD1 call from TCRdb remains unchecked. There are 12 residues in the CDR3. Per germline, CDR1 DFQATT and CDR2 SNEGSKA (reference sequence). CDR3 protein: CSARRTMNEQFF.

The gene calls are TRBV3-1 and TRBJ2-5; the D gene TCRdb calls, TRBD2, cannot be checked with no DNA. The CDR3 totals 17 residues. The germline V gene has CDR1 LGHDT and CDR2 YNNKEL (reference sequence). This CDR3 reads CASSQPTPLAGGETQYF.

The V and J genes are TRBV29-1 and TRBJ2-7; the TCRdb call, TRBD1, lacks DNA for checking. The CDR3 length is 14 residues. Per germline, CDR1 SQVTM and CDR2 ANQGSEA. This CDR3 reads CSVEGGGQTYEQYF.

The chain recombines TRBV4-1 with TRBJ1-5; TCRdb's D call of TRBD1 is untestable without DNA. Germline-derived CDR1 and CDR2 are MGHRA and YSYEKL. This CDR3 spans 18 amino acids. CDR3 in amino acids: CASSQSLRDGHSNQPQHF.

The rearrangement links TRBV24-1 to TRBJ2-3. The CDR3 is 12 amino acids. The germline V gene encodes CDR1 KGHDR and CDR2 SFDVKD. The CDR3 protein is CATTDSTDTQYF.

The chain combines TRBV18 with TRBJ1-1. The CDR3 is 14 residues long. The V gene's germline CDR1 is KGHSH and CDR2 LQKENI. CDR3 residues: CASSPQVPNTEAFF.

The rearrangement uses TRBV9 and TRBJ2-3; TCRdb's D call, TRBD1, is unchecked because there is no DNA. In germline, CDR1 is SGDLS, CDR2 YYNGEE. The CDR3 is 16 amino acids. The CDR3 protein is CASTPLQGAWADTQYF.

V gene TRBV28 combines with J gene TRBJ1-4; TCRdb returns TRBD1, unconfirmable since there is no DNA. Germline CDR1 is MDHEN and CDR2 is SYDVKM. The CDR3 consists of 14 residues. The CDR3 loop is CASSGDREVEKLFF.

V and J are TRBV19 and TRBJ1-6; no DNA is available, so the TRBD1 call from TCRdb remains unchecked. The length of the CDR3 is 18 residues. CDR1 LNHDA and CDR2 SQIVND come from the germline V gene (reference sequence). This CDR3 reads CASRKRRTGGANNSPLHF.

The chain combines TRBV7-6 with TRBJ2-7. CDR3 length equals 14 residues. CDR1 is SGHVS, CDR2 FNYEAQ, per germline. CDR3 sequence: CASSLGNPAYEQHF.

The chain recombines TRBV6-5 with TRBJ2-5. This CDR3 comprises 12 residues. CDR1 and CDR2 (germline): MNHEY, SVGAGI. The CDR3 is CASSRPWETQYF.

V gene TRBV29-1 combines with J gene TRBJ2-7; the D call of TRBD2 rests on TCRdb alone, since no DNA is present to check it. Germline V gene lookup returns CDR1 SQVTM and CDR2 ANQGSEA. The CDR3 covers 15 residues. The CDR3 sequence is CSVVTSGGNSYEQYF.

This chain links TRBV4-1 with TRBJ2-1; TCRdb names TRBD1, which stays unverified in the absence of DNA. The germline gives CDR1 MGHRA, CDR2 YSYEKL. This CDR3 spans 14 amino acids. CDR3 amino acids: CASSQVVRYSPRFF.

The CDR3 sequence: CASSLYPREAFF. The chain has TRBV7-2 and TRBJ1-1; the D call of TRBD1 rests on TCRdb alone, since no DNA is present to check it. Per germline, CDR1 SGHTA and CDR2 FQGNSA. The CDR3 runs to 12 residues. The whole variable domain, remainder taken from reference TRBV7-2 and TRBJ1-1, is GAGVSQSPSNKVTEKGKDVELRCDPISGHTALYWYRQSLGQGLEFLIYFQGNSAPDKSGLPSDRFSAERTGGSVSTLTIQRTQQEDSAVYLCASSLYPREAFFGQGTRLTVV.

The genes are TRBV19 and TRBJ2-3; with no DNA, the TCRdb D assignment of TRBD2 cannot be verified. The CDR3 is 15 amino acids. Per the germline V gene, CDR1 is LNHDA and CDR2 is SQIVND (reference sequence). CDR3 amino acids: CASSLRGALTDTQYF.

The rearrangement uses TRBV6-5 and TRBJ2-7; TCRdb lists TRBD1, though no DNA is available to test this call. This CDR3 has 15 amino acids. Germline CDR1 reads MNHEY; CDR2 reads SVGAGI. The CDR3 here is CASSYISGTGVEQYF.

The chain links TRBV29-1 to TRBJ2-3; TCRdb reports TRBD1, a call that lacks DNA to check it against. This CDR3 has 13 amino acids. Germline V gene lookup returns CDR1 SQVTM and CDR2 ANQGSEA. This CDR3 is CSVVGGLTDTQYF.

V gene TRBV5-1 combines with J gene TRBJ1-2; the TRBD1 assignment by TCRdb is unverifiable without DNA. The CDR3 has 13 amino acids. The V gene's germline CDR1 is SGHRS and CDR2 YFSETQ. The CDR3 sequence: CASSLQVDYGYTF.

This chain joins TRBV12-3 or TRBV12-4 and TRBJ2-7; TCRdb names TRBD1, which stays unverified in the absence of DNA. There are 14 residues in the CDR3. The CDR3 is CASRLAGASYEQYF.

V usage is TRBV29-1 and J usage is TRBJ2-5; TCRdb's D call, TRBD1, is unchecked because there is no DNA. In germline, CDR1 is SQVTM, CDR2 ANQGSEA. The CDR3 is 12 amino acids. CDR3 loop: CSVVAGAETQYF.